Included here is one TCR beta chain sequence, with context. The sample is drawn from a study of blood T cell repertoires in COVID-19. Study summary: Samples taken during acute and convalescent COVID-19 were collected in the United States, Italy and Spain. T cells, B-cell-depleted T cells, or PBMCs supplied cDNA or gDNA.

The protocol was immunoSEQ multiplex PCR, while the TCRdb copy is restricted to in-frame clones and leaves out a portion. The sample records about 380,000 clones, 88% being singletons. The cohort comprised adults aged about 18 to 100 years residing in some 24 US areas. The study counted Cohort 3 donors as recovered given two negative PCRs, clearance, or symptom resolution. The receptor was isolated from a woman aged 18-29 years who had recovered from COVID-19. The sample consisted of PBMCs or T cells enriched from blood (not recorded which).

The CDR3 is CASSQATGAPYEQYF. The CDR3 DNA follows: TGTGCCAGCAGCCAAGCGACAGGGGCTCCCTACGAGCAGTACTTC. The chain employs TRBV3-1 (or the pseudogene TRBV3-2) and TRBJ2-7; TRBD1 agrees at 8 bases. Germline V gene sequence: CDR1 LGHDT, CDR2 YNNKEL (reference sequence). The CDR3 runs to 15 residues. The J segment lost 2 bases and the V segment lost 1 base, leaving 4 bases of the junction unmatched.